The present TCR beta chain was sequenced within a study of T cell changes during pregnancy in multiple sclerosis. Produced via immunoSEQ multiplex PCR; TCRdb's table is partial and in-frame only. The data contain 95,000 to 100,000 clones, around 90% of them singletons. Looked up from germline, CDR1 is LNHDA and CDR2 is SQIVND (reference sequence). The CDR3 runs 15 residues. The junction had 15 bases not matched to a gene; V was cut back by 9 bases and J by 5 bases. The sequencing used peripheral blood, collected in the second trimester of pregnancy. The receptor was derived from a female donor with multiple sclerosis, enrolled in a pregnancy study. The chain couples TRBV19 to TRBJ2-7; 8 bases match TRBD1. CDR3: CASKPGDRGSHEQYF. The CDR3 DNA follows: TGTGCCAGCAAACCCGGTGACAGGGGTTCCCACGAGCAGTACTTC.